The source of this TCR beta chain is a study of blood T cell repertoires in COVID-19. Overall study: Samples representing acute and convalescent COVID-19 were sourced from the United States, Italy and Spain. PBMCs, B-cell-depleted T cells, or T cells provided the cDNA or gDNA that made up the material.

Original processing notes: Amplification of reference gene primers provided the estimated nucleated cell counts. Assay used: immunoSEQ multiplex PCR; TCRdb lists only in-frame clones, some missing. Clonal size and the V and J genes are those of that table, whereas D and trimming came from the DNA. Of some 250,000 clones in the sample, about 82% were seen once. The CDR3 consists of 16 residues. The germline V gene has CDR1 MDHEN and CDR2 SYDVKM. The ends lost 6 bases at V and 3 bases at J; junction bases unmatched: 11. The chain combines TRBV28 with TRBJ1-5; 7 bases agree with TRBD1. The sequenced material came from peripheral blood. The source of this sequence is a man of 80 years or more with acute or convalescent COVID-19. CDR3 loop: CASRPHRGEDNQPQHF. The CDR3 DNA reads TGTGCCAGCAGACCTCACAGGGGAGAGGACAATCAGCCCCAGCATTTT. The full variable domain, its missing parts supplied by reference TRBV28 and TRBJ1-5, is DVKVTQSSRYLVKRTGEKVFLECVQDMDHENMFWYRQDPGLGLRLIYFSYDVKMKEKGDIPEGYSVSREKKERFSLILESASTNQTSMYLCASRPHRGEDNQPQHFGDGTRLSIL.